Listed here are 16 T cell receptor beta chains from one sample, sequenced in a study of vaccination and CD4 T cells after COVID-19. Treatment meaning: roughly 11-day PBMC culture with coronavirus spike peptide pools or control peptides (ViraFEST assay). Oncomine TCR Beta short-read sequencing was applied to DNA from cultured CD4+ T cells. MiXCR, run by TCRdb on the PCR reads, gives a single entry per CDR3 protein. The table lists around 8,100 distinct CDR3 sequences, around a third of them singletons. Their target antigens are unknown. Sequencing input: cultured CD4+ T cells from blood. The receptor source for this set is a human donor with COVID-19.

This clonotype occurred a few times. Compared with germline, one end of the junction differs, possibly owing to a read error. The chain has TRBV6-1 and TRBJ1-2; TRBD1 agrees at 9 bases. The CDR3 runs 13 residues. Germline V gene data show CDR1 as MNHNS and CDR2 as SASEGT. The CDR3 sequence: CASSEGGTGSSAF. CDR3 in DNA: TGTGCCAGCAGCGAAGGTGGGACAGGGTCTTCGGCCTTC.

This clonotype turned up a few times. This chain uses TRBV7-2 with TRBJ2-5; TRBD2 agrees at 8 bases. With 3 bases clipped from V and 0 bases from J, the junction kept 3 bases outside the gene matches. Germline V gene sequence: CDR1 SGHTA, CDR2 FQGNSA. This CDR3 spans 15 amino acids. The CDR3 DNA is TGTGCCAGCAGCTTCGGCGGGGGGAACCAAGAGACCCAGTACTTC. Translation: CASSFGGGNQETQYF.

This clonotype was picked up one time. CDR3 sequence (DNA): TGTGCCAGCAGCCAAGATGGCGGCGGTTACTATGGCTACACCTTC. Residues: CASSQDGGGYYGYTF. The V gene is TRBV14, the J gene TRBJ1-2; D unclear. The CDR3 is made up of 15 amino acids. V lost 0 bases, J lost 3 bases, and 11 bases lay in between. CDR1 SGHDN and CDR2 FVKESK come from the germline V gene.

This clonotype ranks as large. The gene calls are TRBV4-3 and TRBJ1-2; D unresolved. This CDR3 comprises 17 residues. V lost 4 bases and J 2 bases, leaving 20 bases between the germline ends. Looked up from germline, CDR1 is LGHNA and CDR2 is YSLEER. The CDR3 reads CASSLGVGGLANYGYTF. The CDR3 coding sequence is TGCGCCAGCAGCCTCGGTGTGGGAGGGCTCGCCAACTATGGCTACACCTTC.

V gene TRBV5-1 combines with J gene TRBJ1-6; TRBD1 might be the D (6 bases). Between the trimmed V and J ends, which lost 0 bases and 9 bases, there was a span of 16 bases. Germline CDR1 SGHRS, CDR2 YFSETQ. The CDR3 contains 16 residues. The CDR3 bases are TGCGCCAGCAGCTTGGCTGGGCAGGGGACGGGTTCACCCCTCCACTTT. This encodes CASSLAGQGTGSPLHF. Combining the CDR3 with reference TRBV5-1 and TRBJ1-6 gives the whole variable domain KAGVTQTPRYLIKTRGQQVTLSCSPISGHRSVSWYQQTPGQGLQFLFEYFSETQRNKGNFPGRFSGRQFSNSRSEMNVSTLELGDSALYLCASSLAGQGTGSPLHFGNGTRLTVT.

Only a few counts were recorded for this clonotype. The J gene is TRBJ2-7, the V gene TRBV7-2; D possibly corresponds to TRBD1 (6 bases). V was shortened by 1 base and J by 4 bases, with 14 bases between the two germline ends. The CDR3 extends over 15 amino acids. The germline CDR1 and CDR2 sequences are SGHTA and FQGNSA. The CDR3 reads CASSLGLTGRYEQYF. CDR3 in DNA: TGTGCCAGCAGCTTAGGGTTGACAGGCAGATACGAGCAGTACTTC.

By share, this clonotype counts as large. The CDR3 coding sequence is TGTGCCAGCAGCCCCAACAGGGGAGCTAACTATGGCTACACCTTC. Translated: CASSPNRGANYGYTF. This sequence joins TRBV11-3 and TRBJ1-2; TRBD1 agrees at 7 bases. Germline loops: CDR1 SGHNT, CDR2 YENEEA. The junction had 6 bases not matched to a gene; V was cut back by 5 bases and J by 0 bases. The CDR3 is 15 residues long.

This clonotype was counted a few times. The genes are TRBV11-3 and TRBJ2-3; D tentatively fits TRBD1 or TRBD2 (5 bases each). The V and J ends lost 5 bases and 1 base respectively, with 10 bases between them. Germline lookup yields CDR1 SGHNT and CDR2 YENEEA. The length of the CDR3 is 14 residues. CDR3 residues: CASSTRDGTDTQYF. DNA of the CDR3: TGTGCCAGCAGCACCCGGGACGGCACAGATACGCAGTATTTT.

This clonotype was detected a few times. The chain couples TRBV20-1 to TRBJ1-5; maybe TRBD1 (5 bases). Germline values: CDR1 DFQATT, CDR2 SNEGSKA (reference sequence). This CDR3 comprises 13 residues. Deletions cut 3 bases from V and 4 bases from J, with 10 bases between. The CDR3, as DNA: TGCAGTGCTAGCGGGGGACCAAATCAGCCCCAGCATTTT. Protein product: CSASGGPNQPQHF.

CDR3 sequence (DNA): TGTGCCAGCAGCGACAGTGAACAAGAGACCCAGTACTTC. Residues: CASSDSEQETQYF. This sequence joins TRBV11-3 and TRBJ2-5, with a weak D call TRBD1 (5 bases). Germline V gene lookup returns CDR1 SGHNT and CDR2 YENEEA. This CDR3 is 13 amino acids long. Trimming took off 5 bases at V and 2 bases at J, with 9 bases between the two ends.

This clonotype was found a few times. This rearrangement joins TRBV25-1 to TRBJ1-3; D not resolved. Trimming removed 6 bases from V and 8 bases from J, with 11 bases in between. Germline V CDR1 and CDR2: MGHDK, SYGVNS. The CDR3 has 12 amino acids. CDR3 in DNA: TGTGCCAGCAGCCCGGGTGGGCACACCATATATTTT. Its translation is CASSPGGHTIYF.

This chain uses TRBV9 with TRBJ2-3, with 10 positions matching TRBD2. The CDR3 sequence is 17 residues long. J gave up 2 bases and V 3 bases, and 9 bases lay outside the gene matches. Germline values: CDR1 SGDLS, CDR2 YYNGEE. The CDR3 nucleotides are TGTGCCAGCAGCGAGGGACTAGCGCCAGGTTACACAGATACGCAGTATTTT. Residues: CASSEGLAPGYTDTQYF.

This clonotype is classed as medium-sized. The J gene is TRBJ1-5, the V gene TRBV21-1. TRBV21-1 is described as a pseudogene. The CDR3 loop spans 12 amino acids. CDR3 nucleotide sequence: TGTGCCAGCAGCGACGGATGTCAGCCCCAGCATTTT. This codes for CASSDGCQPQHF.

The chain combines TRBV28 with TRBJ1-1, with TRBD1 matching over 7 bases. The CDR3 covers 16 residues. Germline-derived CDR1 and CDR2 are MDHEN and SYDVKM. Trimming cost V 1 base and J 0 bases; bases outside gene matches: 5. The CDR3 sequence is CASSLSTGTVNTEAFF. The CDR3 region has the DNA TGTGCCAGCAGTTTATCAACCGGGACAGTGAACACTGAAGCTTTCTTT.

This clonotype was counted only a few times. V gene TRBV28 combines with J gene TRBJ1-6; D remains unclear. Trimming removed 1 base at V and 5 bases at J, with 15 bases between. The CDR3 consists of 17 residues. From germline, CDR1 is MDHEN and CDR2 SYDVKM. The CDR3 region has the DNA TGTGCCAGCAGTTTATTACGGGGAATAAGAGATAATTCACCCCTCCACTTT. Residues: CASSLLRGIRDNSPLHF.

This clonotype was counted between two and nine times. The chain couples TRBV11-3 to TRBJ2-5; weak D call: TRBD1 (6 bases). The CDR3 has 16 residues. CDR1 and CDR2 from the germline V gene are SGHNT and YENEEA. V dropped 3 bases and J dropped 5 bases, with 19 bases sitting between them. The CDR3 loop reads CASSFDRHLGSETQYF. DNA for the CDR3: TGTGCCAGCAGCTTCGACAGGCACCTGGGTTCGGAGACCCAGTACTTC.